Listed below are T cell receptor beta chains from one sample, sequenced in a study of blood T cell repertoires in COVID-19. Clones were sequenced by immunoSEQ multiplex PCR, and TCRdb holds only the in-frame ones, with some missing. The table includes roughly 72,000 clones, roughly 80% detected once. The sequenced sample was peripheral blood. These receptors were obtained from a man aged 65 to 79 who had recovered from COVID-19. Both conserved end residues are part of each CDR3. D genes are given only for firm matches. Not every row has a clone size; where given, it reads once, few, many or a size class.

D gene | J gene | V gene | clone size | CDR3 protein | CDR3 DNA
TRBD1 | TRBJ2-3 | TRBV5-1 | - | CASSLGDRVTDTQYF | TGCGCCAGCAGCTTGGGGGACAGGGTAACAGATACGCAGTATTTT
- | TRBJ2-5 | TRBV5-1 | - | CASSLDVAAGTQYF | TGCGCCAGCAGCTTGGACGTAGCAGCGGGGACCCAGTACTTC
TRBD1 | TRBJ1-1 | TRBV2 | - | CASSRGQGGFSEAFF | TGTGCCAGCAGTCGAGGACAGGGAGGTTTCTCTGAAGCTTTCTTT
TRBD2 | TRBJ2-3 | TRBV7-7 | - | CASSLGVAGDTQYF | TGTGCCAGCAGCTTAGGGGTAGCGGGAGATACGCAGTATTTT
- | TRBJ2-5 | TRBV28 | - | CASQMGGQETQYF | TGTGCTTCTCAGATGGGGGGCCAAGAGACCCAGTACTTC
- | TRBJ2-2 | TRBV19 | - | CASSTTGSLRTGELFF | TGTGCCAGTAGTACCACAGGTAGTTTGAGGACCGGGGAGCTGTTTTTT
- | TRBJ1-1 | TRBV7-2 | - | CASSLASDTEAFF | TGTGCCAGCAGCTTAGCGTCGGACACTGAAGCTTTCTTT
TRBD1 | TRBJ1-6 | TRBV9 | - | CASSSHRGRNSPLHF | TGTGCCAGCAGCTCACACAGGGGTCGGAATTCACCCCTCCACTTT
TRBD1 | TRBJ2-7 | TRBV6-5 | - | CASSRGQGLEQYF | TGTGCCAGCAGCCGAGGACAGGGACTCGAGCAGTACTTC
- | TRBJ1-5 | TRBV6-2/TRBV6-3 | - | CASRPPGARLDQPQHF | TGTGCCAGCAGGCCTCCAGGGGCCAGGTTAGATCAGCCCCAGCATTTT
- | TRBJ2-7 | TRBV7-2 | - | CASSPGYEQYF | TGTGCCAGCAGCCCCGGGTACGAGCAGTACTTC
- | TRBJ2-5 | TRBV6-5 | few | CASRPLERVETQYF | TGTGCCAGCAGACCCTTGGAGAGGGTGGAGACCCAGTACTTC
- | TRBJ2-7 | TRBV6-5 | - | CASSYSSQAYEQYF | TGTGCCAGCAGTTATAGTAGTCAGGCCTACGAGCAGTACTTC
- | TRBJ1-5 | TRBV3-1/TRBV3-2 | - | CASSPTLDSSQHF | TGTGCCAGCAGCCCTACGCTTGACAGTTCCCAGCATTTT
- | TRBJ2-5 | TRBV13 | - | CASSLSERETQYF | TGTGCCAGCAGCTTATCTGAGCGAGAGACCCAGTACTTC
TRBD1 | TRBJ1-1 | TRBV27 | - | CASRRQGALGTEAFF | TGTGCCAGCAGGAGACAGGGGGCTTTAGGCACTGAAGCTTTCTTT
- | TRBJ1-1 | TRBV7-2 | - | CASTQMGAYTTEAFF | TGTGCCAGCACCCAAATGGGAGCCTATACCACTGAAGCTTTCTTT
TRBD2 | TRBJ2-2 | TRBV19 | - | CASSLGLAGAGELFF | TGTGCCAGTAGTTTGGGACTAGCGGGAGCCGGGGAGCTGTTTTTT
- | TRBJ2-3 | TRBV3-1/TRBV3-2 | - | CASSQGRSTDTQYF | TGTGCCAGCAGCCAAGGGCGGAGCACAGATACGCAGTATTTT
TRBD2 | TRBJ2-3 | TRBV29-1 | - | CSVDPLAGGLGDTQYF | TGCAGCGTTGATCCCCTAGCGGGAGGTTTAGGAGATACGCAGTATTTT
TRBD1 | TRBJ2-7 | TRBV6-5 | - | CASSWGTGGLYEQYF | TGTGCCAGCAGTTGGGGGACAGGGGGCCTCTACGAGCAGTACTTC
- | TRBJ1-1 | TRBV7-9 | - | CASSSDTVEAFF | TGTGCCAGCAGCTCTGACACAGTTGAAGCTTTCTTT
TRBD1 | TRBJ1-4 | TRBV30 | - | CAWSRGHGEKLFF | TGTGCCTGGAGTAGGGGGCACGGTGAAAAACTGTTTTTT
TRBD2 | TRBJ2-7 | TRBV9 | - | CASSGAGLNEQYF | TGTGCCAGCAGTGGAGCGGGACTCAACGAGCAGTACTTC
TRBD2 | TRBJ2-1 | TRBV30 | - | CAWSVSGGKQFF | TGTGCCTGGAGTGTGTCGGGAGGAAAGCAGTTCTTC
TRBD1 | TRBJ2-3 | TRBV24-1 | - | CATMETQQGRTDTQYF | TGTGCCACCATGGAAACACAACAGGGGCGCACAGATACGCAGTATTTT
TRBD2 | TRBJ2-7 | TRBV25-1 | - | CASSGLERDGSYEQYF | TGTGCCAGCAGTGGTCTCGAGCGGGACGGCTCCTACGAGCAGTACTTC
TRBD1 | TRBJ1-1 | TRBV29-1 | - | CSARDRLNTEAFF | TGCAGCGCCCGGGACAGGCTGAACACTGAAGCTTTCTTT
TRBD2 | TRBJ2-2 | TRBV30 | - | CAWSVLTAGLLRDTGELFF | TGTGCCTGGAGTGTACTAACAGCGGGACTCCTTAGGGACACCGGGGAGCTGTTTTTT
TRBD2 | TRBJ2-1 | TRBV19 | - | CASSILAGREQFF | TGTGCCAGTAGTATTCTAGCGGGGAGGGAGCAGTTCTTC
- | TRBJ1-1 | TRBV2 | - | CASTREGGLGTEAFF | TGTGCCAGCACACGGGAGGGGGGGCTGGGCACTGAAGCTTTCTTT
TRBD1 | TRBJ2-6 | TRBV7-8 | - | CASSLRDRGTGANVLTF | TGTGCCAGCAGCCTGCGGGACAGGGGGACCGGGGCCAACGTCCTGACTTTC
- | TRBJ1-5 | TRBV28 | - | CASSLKGMKPQHF | TGTGCCAGCAGTTTGAAGGGGATGAAGCCCCAGCATTTT
TRBD1 | TRBJ2-1 | TRBV27 | - | CASSLLGQGIYNEQFF | TGTGCCAGCAGTTTACTGGGACAGGGCATTTACAATGAGCAGTTCTTC
TRBD1 | TRBJ1-3 | TRBV29-1 | once | CSFRTGGGNTIYF | TGCAGCTTCAGGACAGGGGGAGGAAACACCATATATTTT
TRBD2 | TRBJ2-1 | TRBV5-1 | once | CASSLRASGLANYNEQFF | TGCGCCAGCAGCTTGCGGGCATCGGGACTAGCGAATTACAATGAGCAGTTCTTC
TRBD1 | TRBJ1-4 | TRBV5-1 | - | CASRETGTGNEKLFF | TGCGCCAGCAGGGAGACCGGGACAGGGAATGAAAAACTGTTTTTT
- | TRBJ2-1 | TRBV5-1 | - | CASSLGHTDSYEQFF | TGCGCCAGCAGCCTGGGACATACCGATTCCTATGAGCAGTTCTTC
TRBD2 | TRBJ2-4 | TRBV15 | - | CATSRAERGGRLAKNIQYF | TGTGCCACCAGCAGAGCGGAGCGGGGGGGCCGATTAGCCAAAAACATTCAGTACTTC
- | TRBJ1-3 | TRBV28 | - | CASDIDSSSGNTIYF | TGTGCCAGCGACATCGACAGCTCCTCTGGAAACACCATATATTTT
TRBD2 | TRBJ2-7 | TRBV11-3 | - | CASSFGGGSYEQYF | TGTGCCAGCAGCTTTGGCGGGGGGTCCTACGAGCAGTACTTC
- | TRBJ1-5 | TRBV24-1 | - | CATSDRGQYNQPQHF | TGTGCCACCAGTGACCGCGGACAGTACAATCAGCCCCAGCATTTT
TRBD2 | TRBJ2-3 | TRBV2 | - | CASCAASGRVEADTQYF | TGTGCCAGCTGCGCGGCTAGCGGGAGAGTAGAGGCAGATACGCAGTATTTT
- | TRBJ1-2 | TRBV29-1 | once | CSVRRGDYGYTF | TGCAGCGTCCGCAGGGGTGACTATGGCTACACCTTC
TRBD2 | TRBJ2-7 | TRBV28 | - | CASSALAGGSYEQYF | TGTGCCAGCAGCGCACTAGCGGGGGGTTCCTACGAGCAGTACTTC
- | TRBJ2-1 | TRBV6-6 | - | CASRPEGDANEQFF | TGTGCCAGCAGACCGGAGGGCGACGCGAATGAGCAGTTCTTC
TRBD2 | TRBJ2-1 | TRBV11-3 | few | CASSSTSVVSGEQFF | TGTGCCAGCAGCTCCACTAGCGTCGTCAGCGGGGAGCAGTTCTTC
- | TRBJ2-2 | TRBV4-3 | once | CASSQERGSGELFF | TGCGCCAGCAGCCAAGAAAGAGGGTCCGGGGAGCTGTTTTTT
- | TRBJ2-3 | TRBV19 | once | CASSIRDIGTDTQYF | TGTGCCAGTAGTATCCGGGACATCGGCACAGATACGCAGTATTTT